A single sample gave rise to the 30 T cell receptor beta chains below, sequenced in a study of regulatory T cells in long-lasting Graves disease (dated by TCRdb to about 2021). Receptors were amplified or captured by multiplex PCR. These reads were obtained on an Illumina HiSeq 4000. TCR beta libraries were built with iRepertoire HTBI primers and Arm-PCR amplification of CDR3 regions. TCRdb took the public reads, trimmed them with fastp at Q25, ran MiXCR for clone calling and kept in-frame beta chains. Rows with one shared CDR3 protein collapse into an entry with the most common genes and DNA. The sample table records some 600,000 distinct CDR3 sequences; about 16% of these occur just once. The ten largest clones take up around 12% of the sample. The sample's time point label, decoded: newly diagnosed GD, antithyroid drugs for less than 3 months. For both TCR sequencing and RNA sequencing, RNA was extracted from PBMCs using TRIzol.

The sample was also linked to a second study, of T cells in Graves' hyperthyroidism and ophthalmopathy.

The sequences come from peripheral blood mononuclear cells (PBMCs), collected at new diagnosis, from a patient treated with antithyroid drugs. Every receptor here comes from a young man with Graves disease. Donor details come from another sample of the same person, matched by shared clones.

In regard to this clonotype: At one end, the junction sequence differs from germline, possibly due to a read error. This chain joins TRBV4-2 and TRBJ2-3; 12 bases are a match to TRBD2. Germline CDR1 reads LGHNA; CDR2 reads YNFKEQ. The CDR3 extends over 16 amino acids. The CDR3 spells CASSQALAGGTDTQYF. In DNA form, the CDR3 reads TGTGCCAGCAGCCAAGCACTAGCGGGAGGCACAGACACGCAGTATTTT.

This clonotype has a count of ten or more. CDR3 nucleotides: TGTGCCAGCAGTGAATTCGGTCGGCCCCAGCATTTT. It codes for CASSEFGRPQHF. The chain links TRBV2 to TRBJ1-5, with D hard to call. CDR1 SNHLY and CDR2 FYNNEI come from the germline V gene. CDR3 size: 12 residues. V lost 2 bases to trimming and J lost 9 bases, with 8 bases between them.

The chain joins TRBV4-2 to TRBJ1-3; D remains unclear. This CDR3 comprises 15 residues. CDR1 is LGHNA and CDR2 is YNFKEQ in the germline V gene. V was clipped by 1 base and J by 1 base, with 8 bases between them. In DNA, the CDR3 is TGTGCCAGCAGCCAAGGACACGGTTCTGGAAACACCATATATTTT. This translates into CASSQGHGSGNTIYF.

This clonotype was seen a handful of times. This chain's CDR3 is CASSSRLEGKNIQYF. Written as DNA, the CDR3 is TGTGCCAGCAGCTCCAGACTAGAGGGCAAAAACATTCAGTACTTC. The chain is built from TRBV7-9 and TRBJ2-4, with D perhaps TRBD2 (6 bases). Germline V gene lookup returns CDR1 SEHNR and CDR2 FQNEAQ (reference sequence). Trimming stripped 4 bases from V and 3 bases from J, with 13 bases between. The CDR3 length is 15 residues.

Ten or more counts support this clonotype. CDR3 DNA sequence: TGCAGTGCTGGGGTCCGCGATACGCAGTATTTT. Its translation: CSAGVRDTQYF. This chain links TRBV20-1 with TRBJ2-3; D unresolved. Germline V gene sequence: CDR1 DFQATT, CDR2 SNEGSKA (reference sequence). The CDR3 is 11 amino acids. The V end was cut by 5 bases, the J end by 6 bases, with 9 bases between.

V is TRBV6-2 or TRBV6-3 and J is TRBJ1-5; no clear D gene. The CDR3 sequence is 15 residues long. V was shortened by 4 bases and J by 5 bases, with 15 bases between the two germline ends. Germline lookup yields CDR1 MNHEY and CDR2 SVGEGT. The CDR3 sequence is CASSLPGSIYQPQHF. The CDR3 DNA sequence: TGTGCCAGCAGTTTACCGGGGTCGATATATCAGCCCCAGCATTTT.

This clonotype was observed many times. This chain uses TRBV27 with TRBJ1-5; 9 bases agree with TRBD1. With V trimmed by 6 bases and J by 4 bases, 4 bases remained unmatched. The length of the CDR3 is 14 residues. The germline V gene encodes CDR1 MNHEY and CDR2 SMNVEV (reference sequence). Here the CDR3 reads CASRGTGWNQPQHF. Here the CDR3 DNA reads TGTGCCAGCAGGGGGACAGGGTGGAATCAGCCCCAGCATTTT.

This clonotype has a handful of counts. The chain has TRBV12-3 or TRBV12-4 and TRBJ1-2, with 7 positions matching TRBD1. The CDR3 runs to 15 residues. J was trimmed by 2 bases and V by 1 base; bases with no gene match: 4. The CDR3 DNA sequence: TGTGCCAGCAGTTTAGAGCACAGGGGAAACTATGGCTACACCTTC. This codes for CASSLEHRGNYGYTF.

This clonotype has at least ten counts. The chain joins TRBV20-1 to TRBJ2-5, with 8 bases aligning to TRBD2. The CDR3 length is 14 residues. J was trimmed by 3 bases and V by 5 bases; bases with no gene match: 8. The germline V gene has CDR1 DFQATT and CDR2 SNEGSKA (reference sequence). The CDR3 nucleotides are TGCAGTGCTGTAGGGACTAGAGAAGAAGAGACCCAGTACTTC. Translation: CSAVGTREEETQYF.

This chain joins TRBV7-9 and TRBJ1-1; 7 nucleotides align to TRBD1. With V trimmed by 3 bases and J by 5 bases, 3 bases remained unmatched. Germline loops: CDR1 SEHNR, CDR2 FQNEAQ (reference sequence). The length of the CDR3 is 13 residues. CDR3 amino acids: CASSFQGETEAFF. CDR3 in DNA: TGTGCCAGCAGCTTCCAGGGGGAGACTGAAGCTTTCTTT.

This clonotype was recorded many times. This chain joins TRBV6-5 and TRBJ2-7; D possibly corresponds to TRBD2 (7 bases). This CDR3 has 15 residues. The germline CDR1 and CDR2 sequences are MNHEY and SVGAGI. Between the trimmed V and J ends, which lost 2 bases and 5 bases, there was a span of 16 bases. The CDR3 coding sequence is TGTGCCAGCAGTTACGCTCTGGGGGGGCCTGACGAGCAGTACTTC. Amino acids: CASSYALGGPDEQYF.

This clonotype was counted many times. The CDR3 reads CASSSPVGGRTYEQYF. The CDR3 nucleotides are TGTGCCAGCAGCTCCCCGGTGGGGGGAAGGACCTACGAGCAGTACTTC. This chain uses TRBV7-9 with TRBJ2-7; D is possibly TRBD2 (6 bases). The CDR3 extends over 16 amino acids. Germline CDR1 and CDR2: SEHNR and FQNEAQ (reference sequence). Trimming took 4 bases from V and 2 from J, leaving 18 bases between them.

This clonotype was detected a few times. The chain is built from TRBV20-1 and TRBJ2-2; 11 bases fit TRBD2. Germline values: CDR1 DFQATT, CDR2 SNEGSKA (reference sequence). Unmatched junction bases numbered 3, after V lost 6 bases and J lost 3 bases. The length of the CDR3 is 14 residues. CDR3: CSAASGRYTGELFF. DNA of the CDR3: TGCAGTGCAGCTAGCGGGAGGTACACCGGGGAGCTGTTTTTT.

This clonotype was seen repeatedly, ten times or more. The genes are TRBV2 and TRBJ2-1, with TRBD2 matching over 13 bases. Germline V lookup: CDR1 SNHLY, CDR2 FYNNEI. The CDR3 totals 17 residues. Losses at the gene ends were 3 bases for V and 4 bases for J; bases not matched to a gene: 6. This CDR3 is CASSDGLAGVLYNEQFF. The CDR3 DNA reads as TGTGCCAGCAGTGACGGACTAGCGGGAGTCCTTTACAATGAGCAGTTCTTC.

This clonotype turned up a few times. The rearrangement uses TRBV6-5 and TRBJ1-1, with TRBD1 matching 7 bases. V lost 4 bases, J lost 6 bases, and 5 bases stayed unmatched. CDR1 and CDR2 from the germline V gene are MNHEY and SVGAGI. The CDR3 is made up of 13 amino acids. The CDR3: CASSLNRGSEAFF. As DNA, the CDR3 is TGTGCCAGCAGTTTGAACAGGGGATCTGAAGCTTTCTTT.

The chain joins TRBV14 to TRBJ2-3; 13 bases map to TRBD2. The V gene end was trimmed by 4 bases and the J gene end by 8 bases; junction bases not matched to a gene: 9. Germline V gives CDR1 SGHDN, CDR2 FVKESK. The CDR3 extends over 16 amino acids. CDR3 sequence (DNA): TGTGCCAGCAGCCTACTAGCGGGAGGGCTGAGCGGTACGCAGTATTTT. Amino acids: CASSLLAGGLSGTQYF.

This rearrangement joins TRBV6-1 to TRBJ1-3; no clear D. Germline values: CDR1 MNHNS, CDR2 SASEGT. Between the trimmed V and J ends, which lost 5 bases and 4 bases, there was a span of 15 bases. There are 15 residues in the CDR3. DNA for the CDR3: TGTGCCAGCAGTCTCCGGGCCGCTGTGGGAAACACCATATATTTT. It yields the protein CASSLRAAVGNTIYF.

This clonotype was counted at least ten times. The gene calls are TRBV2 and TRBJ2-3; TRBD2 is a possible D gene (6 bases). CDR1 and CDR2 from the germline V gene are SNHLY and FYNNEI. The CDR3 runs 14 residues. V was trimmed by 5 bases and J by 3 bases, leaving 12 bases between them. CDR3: CASSYTRGTDTQYF. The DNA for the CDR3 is TGTGCCAGCAGTTACACCCGGGGGACAGATACGCAGTATTTT.

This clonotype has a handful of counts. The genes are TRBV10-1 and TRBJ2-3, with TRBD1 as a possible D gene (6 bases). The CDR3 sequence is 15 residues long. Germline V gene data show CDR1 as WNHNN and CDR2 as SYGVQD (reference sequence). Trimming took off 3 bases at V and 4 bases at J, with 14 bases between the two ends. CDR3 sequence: CASSDQGLRADTQYF. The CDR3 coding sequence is TGCGCCAGCAGTGATCAGGGGTTAAGGGCAGATACGCAGTATTTT.

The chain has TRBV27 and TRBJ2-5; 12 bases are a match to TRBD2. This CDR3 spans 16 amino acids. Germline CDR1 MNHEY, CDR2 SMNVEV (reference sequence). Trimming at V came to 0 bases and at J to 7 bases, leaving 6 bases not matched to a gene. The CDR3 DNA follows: TGTGCCAGCAGTTTATCGCTAGCGGGAGGGCCCGTGACCCAGTACTTC. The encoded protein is CASSLSLAGGPVTQYF.

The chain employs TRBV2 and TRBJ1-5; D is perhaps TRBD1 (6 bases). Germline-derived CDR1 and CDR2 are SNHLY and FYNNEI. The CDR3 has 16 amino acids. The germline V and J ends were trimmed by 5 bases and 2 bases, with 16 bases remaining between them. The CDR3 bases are TGTGCCAGCAGTTTGGGGGCGGTGGGTGGCAATCAGCCCCAGCATTTT. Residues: CASSLGAVGGNQPQHF.

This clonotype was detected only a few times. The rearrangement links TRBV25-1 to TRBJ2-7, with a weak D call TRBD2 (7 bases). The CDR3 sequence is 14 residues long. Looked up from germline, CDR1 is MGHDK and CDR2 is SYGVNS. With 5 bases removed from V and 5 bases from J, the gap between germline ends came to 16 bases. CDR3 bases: TGTGCCAGCAGTAGGGGGGAGGGAGCCAACGAGCAGTACTTC. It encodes CASSRGEGANEQYF.

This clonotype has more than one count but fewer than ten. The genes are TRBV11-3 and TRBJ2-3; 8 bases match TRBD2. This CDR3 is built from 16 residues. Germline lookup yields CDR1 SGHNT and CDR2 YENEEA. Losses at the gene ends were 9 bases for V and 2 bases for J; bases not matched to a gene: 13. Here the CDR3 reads CASSQVRGAITDTQYF. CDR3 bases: TGTGCCAGTTCGCAGGTGCGGGGGGCAATCACAGATACGCAGTATTTT.

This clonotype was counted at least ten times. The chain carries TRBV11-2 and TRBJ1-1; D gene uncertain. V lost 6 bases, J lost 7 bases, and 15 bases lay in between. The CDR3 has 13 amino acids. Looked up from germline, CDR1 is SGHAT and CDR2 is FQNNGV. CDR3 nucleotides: TGTGCCAGCAGTATAGGTCTCCGCGGTGAAGCTTTCTTT. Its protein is CASSIGLRGEAFF.

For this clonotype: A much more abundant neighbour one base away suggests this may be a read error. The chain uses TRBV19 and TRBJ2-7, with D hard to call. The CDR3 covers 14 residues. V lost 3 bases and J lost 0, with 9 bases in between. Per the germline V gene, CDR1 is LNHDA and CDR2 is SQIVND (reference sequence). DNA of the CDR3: TGTGCCAGTAGTATGCGTGGCGACTCCTACGAGCAGTACTTC. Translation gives CASSMRGDSYEQYF.

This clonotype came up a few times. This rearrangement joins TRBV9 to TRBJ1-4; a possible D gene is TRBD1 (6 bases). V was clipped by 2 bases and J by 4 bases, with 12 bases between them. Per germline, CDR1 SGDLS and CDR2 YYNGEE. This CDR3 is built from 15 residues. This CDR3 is CASSVAAQGNEKLFF. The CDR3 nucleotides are TGTGCCAGCAGCGTTGCAGCACAGGGTAATGAAAAACTGTTTTTT.

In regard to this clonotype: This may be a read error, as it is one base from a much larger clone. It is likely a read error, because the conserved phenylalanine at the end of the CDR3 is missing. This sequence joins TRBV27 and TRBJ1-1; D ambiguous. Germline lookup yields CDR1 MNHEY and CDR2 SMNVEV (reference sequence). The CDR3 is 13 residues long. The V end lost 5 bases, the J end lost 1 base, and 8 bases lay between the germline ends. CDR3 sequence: CASSLTTNTEAFS. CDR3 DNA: TGTGCCAGCAGTCTTACTACGAACACTGAAGCTTTCTCT.

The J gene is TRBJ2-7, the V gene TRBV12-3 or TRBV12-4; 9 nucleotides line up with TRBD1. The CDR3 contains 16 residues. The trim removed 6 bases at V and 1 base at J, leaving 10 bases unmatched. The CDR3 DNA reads TGTGCCAGCAGCTCTCGAATGGGACAGGGATCCTACGAGCAGTACTTC. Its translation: CASSSRMGQGSYEQYF.

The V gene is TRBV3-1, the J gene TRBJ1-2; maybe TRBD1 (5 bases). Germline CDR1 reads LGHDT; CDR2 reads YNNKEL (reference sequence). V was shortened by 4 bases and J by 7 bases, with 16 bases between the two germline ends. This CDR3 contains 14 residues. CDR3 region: CASSPREALSGYTF. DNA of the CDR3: TGTGCCAGCAGCCCCAGGGAGGCGCTTTCTGGCTACACCTTC.

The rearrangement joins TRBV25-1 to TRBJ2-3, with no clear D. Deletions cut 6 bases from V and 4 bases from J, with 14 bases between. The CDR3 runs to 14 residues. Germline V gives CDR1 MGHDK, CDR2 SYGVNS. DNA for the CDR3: TGTGCCAGCAGCACTGGGGTTGTTGCAGATACGCAGTATTTT. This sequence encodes CASSTGVVADTQYF. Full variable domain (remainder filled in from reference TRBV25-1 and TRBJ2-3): EADIYQTPRYLVIGTGKKITLECSQTMGHDKMYWYQQDPGMELHLIHYSYGVNSTEKGDLSSESTVSRIRTEHFPLTLESARPSHTSQYLCASSTGVVADTQYFGPGTRLTVL.